The 25 T cell receptor beta chains given below trace back to one sample, sequenced in a study of CD8+CD57+ T cells in acquired aplastic anemia. Template material for TCR beta VDJ and CDR3 profiling consisted of genomic DNA. MiXCR was run by TCRdb on the reads, yielding one entry per CDR3 protein. This sample has 50,000 to 65,000 distinct CDR3 sequences, with 45% to 70% found just once. The sequenced sample was sorted CD4+, CD8+, or CD8+CD57+ T cells (not recorded which) from PBMCs. The receptors shown here come from a human donor in good health, serving as a control.

This clonotype was recorded many times. The chain carries TRBV6-4 and TRBJ2-3; unclear D gene. There are 17 residues in the CDR3. Germline-derived CDR1 and CDR2 are MRHNA and SNTAGT. Trimming removed 2 bases from V and 0 bases from J, with 15 bases in between. The CDR3 nucleotides read TGTGCCAGCAGTGACATGACAAAGGACGGAAGCACAGATACGCAGTATTTT. Residues: CASSDMTKDGSTDTQYF.

The rearrangement links TRBV24-1 to TRBJ1-2; 8 nucleotides agree with TRBD1. The CDR3 length is 13 residues. Germline CDR1 reads KGHDR; CDR2 reads SFDVKD. Trimming took 6 bases from V and 3 from J; bases not matched to a gene: 2. The CDR3: CATSPGQDYGYTF. The CDR3 region has the DNA TGTGCCACCAGTCCGGGACAGGACTATGGCTACACCTTC.

This clonotype was seen a few times. This chain connects TRBV10-3 to TRBJ1-1; D possibly corresponds to TRBD1 (5 bases). V lost 4 bases, J lost 4 bases, and 10 bases lay in between. Germline V gene lookup returns CDR1 ENHRY and CDR2 SYGVKD. The CDR3 spans 13 residues. CDR3 sequence reads: CAISAQVGTEAFF. The CDR3 nucleotides read TGTGCCATCAGTGCACAGGTAGGCACTGAAGCTTTCTTT.

The genes are TRBV7-8 and TRBJ1-4; no clear D gene. The ends were cut back, 2 bases at V and 8 bases at J, with 12 bases in the middle. Germline loops: CDR1 SGHVS, CDR2 FQNEAQ. The CDR3 extends over 14 amino acids. CDR3 sequence (DNA): TGTGCCAGCAGCTTAAGCGGGCGCGACGAAAAACTGTTTTTT. This codes for CASSLSGRDEKLFF.

This clonotype was detected only a few times. The chain is built from TRBV20-1 and TRBJ2-7; 7 bases are shared with TRBD2. Germline V CDR1 and CDR2: DFQATT, SNEGSKA (reference sequence). CDR3 size: 13 residues. Trimming took 6 bases from V and 0 from J; bases not matched to a gene: 5. The CDR3 reads CSAPRTSSYEQYF. CDR3 nucleotides: TGCAGTGCCCCCAGGACTAGCTCCTACGAGCAGTACTTC.

This clonotype occurred a few times. J is TRBJ2-5 and V is TRBV7-6; D is undetermined. The V gene's germline CDR1 is SGHVS and CDR2 FNYEAQ. With 5 bases removed from V and 9 bases from J, the gap between germline ends came to 10 bases. The CDR3 is made up of 11 amino acids. The CDR3 loop is CASSNKAAQYF. As DNA, the CDR3 is TGTGCCAGCAGCAACAAGGCGGCCCAGTACTTC.

This chain joins TRBV20-1 and TRBJ1-4; weak D call: TRBD1 (5 bases). Per the germline V gene, CDR1 is DFQATT and CDR2 is SNEGSKA (reference sequence). CDR3 size: 15 residues. Trimming removed 1 base at V and 0 bases at J, with 9 bases between. The CDR3 region is CSARVRAPTNEKLFF. The CDR3 nucleotides read TGCAGTGCTAGAGTCAGGGCCCCAACTAATGAAAAACTGTTTTTT.

The gene calls are TRBV3-1 and TRBJ2-3, with TRBD2 matching 12 bases. From germline, CDR1 is LGHDT and CDR2 YNNKEL (reference sequence). V gave up 0 bases and J gave up 4 bases; unmatched junction bases: 11. The CDR3 loop spans 19 amino acids. In nucleotides, the CDR3 is TGTGCCAGCAGCCAAGAAGTCCCCACTAGCGGGAGGCTCGCAGATACGCAGTATTTT. The encoded protein is CASSQEVPTSGRLADTQYF.

The chain is built from TRBV10-3 and TRBJ2-2, with TRBD1 identical over 10 bases. This CDR3 spans 15 amino acids. With 4 bases clipped from V and 4 bases from J, the junction kept 3 bases outside the gene matches. Germline assignment: CDR1 ENHRY and CDR2 SYGVKD. The CDR3 protein is CAISAGTGATGELFF. CDR3 DNA sequence: TGTGCCATCAGTGCGGGGACAGGGGCCACCGGGGAGCTGTTTTTT.

Ten or more counts support this clonotype. The chain joins TRBV18 to TRBJ2-5; a weak D match, TRBD1 (6 bases). Trimming took 6 bases from V and 5 from J, leaving 13 bases between them. The CDR3 has 13 amino acids. Germline V gene data show CDR1 as KGHSH and CDR2 as LQKENI. The CDR3: CASSPNREETQYF. DNA of the CDR3: TGTGCCAGCTCTCCCAACAGGGAGGAGACCCAGTACTTC.

This clonotype was counted only a few times. V usage is TRBV7-8 and J usage is TRBJ2-7; 11 bases fit TRBD1. This CDR3 is built from 16 residues. V lost 5 bases and J lost 6; bases outside the gene matches: 12. Per the germline V gene, CDR1 is SGHVS and CDR2 is FQNEAQ. CDR3 nucleotide sequence: TGTGCCAGCAGCGTGGACCAATCCGGGACAGGGGGCGAGCAGTACTTC. Its translation: CASSVDQSGTGGEQYF.

In this sample, this clonotype turned up many times. This chain connects TRBV6-1 to TRBJ1-5; perhaps TRBD1 as D (6 bases). The CDR3 runs 13 residues. Germline CDR1 MNHNS, CDR2 SASEGT. V was pared by 1 base and J by 9 bases, with 10 bases between. This CDR3 reads CASSEEGGGPQHF. CDR3 nucleotide sequence: TGTGCCAGCAGTGAAGAAGGGGGAGGGCCCCAGCATTTT.

This clonotype was seen once. The genes are TRBV11-1 and TRBJ1-1; TRBD1 is a possible D gene (5 bases). V gave up 2 bases and J gave up 2 bases, with 15 bases separating them. CDR3 size: 16 residues. The germline CDR1 and CDR2 sequences are SGHAT and FQDESV (reference sequence). CDR3 sequence (DNA): TGTGCCAGCAGCTTACGACTCGGGACTCCCAACACTGAAGCTTTCTTT. Translating gives CASSLRLGTPNTEAFF.

The chain carries TRBV13 and TRBJ2-7; D not certain. Per germline, CDR1 PRHDT and CDR2 FYEKMQ (reference sequence). The CDR3 has 12 amino acids. The V and J ends lost 5 bases and 2 bases respectively, with 7 bases between them. CDR3 loop: CASSRTAYEQYF. DNA for the CDR3: TGTGCCAGCAGCCGCACCGCCTACGAGCAGTACTTC.

V and J are TRBV19 and TRBJ2-2; 11 positions agree with TRBD1. V shed 3 bases and J 5 bases; nucleotides not matched to a gene: 2. The CDR3 runs to 15 residues. Germline CDR1 and CDR2: LNHDA and SQIVND (reference sequence). The CDR3 loop reads CASSMGDRGTGELFF. The DNA for the CDR3 is TGTGCCAGTAGTATGGGGGACAGGGGGACCGGGGAGCTGTTTTTT.

The J gene is TRBJ2-7, the V gene TRBV29-1, with 9 bases identical to TRBD2. Germline CDR1 SQVTM, CDR2 ANQGSEA. The V gene end was trimmed by 7 bases and the J gene end by 3 bases; junction bases not matched to a gene: 7. The CDR3 extends over 13 amino acids. The CDR3 loop is CSAVAGGHYEQYF. The CDR3 DNA reads TGCAGCGCCGTGGCGGGGGGGCACTACGAGCAGTACTTC.

This clonotype was observed many times. The V call is TRBV18, the J call TRBJ1-1, with D tentatively TRBD1 (6 bases). This CDR3 is 13 amino acids long. The V gene lost 3 bases and the J gene lost 4 bases, with 9 bases spanning the gap. Germline V lookup: CDR1 KGHSH, CDR2 LQKENI. CDR3 sequence reads: CASSPGRGTEAFF. CDR3 nucleotide sequence: TGTGCCAGCTCACCGGGCAGGGGCACTGAAGCTTTCTTT. Full variable domain (outside the CDR3, taken from reference TRBV18 and TRBJ1-1): NAGVMQNPRHLVRRRGQEARLRCSPMKGHSHVYWYRQLPEEGLKFMVYLQKENIIDESGMPKERFSAEFPKEGPSILRIQQVVRGDSAAYFCASSPGRGTEAFFGQGTRLTVV.

This clonotype has ten or more counts. The V gene is TRBV12-3 or TRBV12-4, the J gene TRBJ2-7; D is possibly TRBD1 (5 bases). Trimming took 3 bases from V and 2 from J, leaving 11 bases between them. The CDR3 loop spans 14 amino acids. The CDR3 loop is CASSFSGQAYEQYF. In DNA, the CDR3 is TGTGCCAGCAGTTTTAGTGGACAAGCCTACGAGCAGTACTTC.

The J gene is TRBJ2-5, the V gene TRBV9, with D unclear. CDR3 size: 13 residues. CDR1 SGDLS and CDR2 YYNGEE come from the germline V gene. V shed 4 bases and J shed 5 bases, with 12 bases lying between them. The CDR3 bases are TGTGCCAGCAGCCCCGACCTTTGGGAGACCCAGTACTTC. As protein: CASSPDLWETQYF.

This clonotype came up many times. The chain recombines TRBV18 with TRBJ1-1, with a tentative D call TRBD1 (6 bases). CDR3 length: 15 amino acids. V was cut by 6 bases and J by 2 bases, with 16 bases left in between. Germline V gene data show CDR1 as KGHSH and CDR2 as LQKENI. CDR3 residues: CASSPPGTRNTEAFF. CDR3 DNA: TGTGCCAGCTCGCCGCCCGGGACAAGAAACACTGAAGCTTTCTTT.

As regards this clonotype: The final CDR3 position lacks the conserved phenylalanine or tryptophan, pointing to a likely read error. The limits of the CDR3 on the DNA are not certain, so only TCRdb's listed CDR3 is given. V gene TRBV15 combines with J gene TRBJ2-7. Germline CDR1 is LNHNV and CDR2 is YYDKDF (reference sequence). Inclusive of both ends, the CDR3 amounts to 8 amino acids. The CDR3 loop is CATSRDLI.

This chain uses TRBV25-1 with TRBJ1-5, with 8 bases lining up with TRBD1. V dropped 4 bases and J dropped 5; count of bases not matched to a gene: 7. In germline, CDR1 is MGHDK, CDR2 SYGVNS. The CDR3 loop spans 15 amino acids. The CDR3 loop is CASSARTGSDQPQHF. The CDR3 DNA sequence: TGTGCCAGCAGTGCCCGGACAGGGTCGGATCAGCCCCAGCATTTT. Together with reference TRBV25-1 and TRBJ1-5, the CDR3 gives the full variable domain: EADIYQTPRYLVIGTGKKITLECSQTMGHDKMYWYQQDPGMELHLIHYSYGVNSTEKGDLSSESTVSRIRTEHFPLTLESARPSHTSQYLCASSARTGSDQPQHFGDGTRLSIL.

This clonotype is termed medium-sized. The V gene is TRBV19, the J gene TRBJ2-2; 8 positions match TRBD1. Germline loops: CDR1 LNHDA, CDR2 SQIVND (reference sequence). V was pared by 0 bases and J by 7 bases, with 4 bases of the junction left unmatched. This CDR3 has 15 amino acids. The CDR3 is CASSIDGQGHGELFF. DNA for the CDR3: TGTGCCAGTAGTATAGATGGACAGGGTCACGGGGAGCTGTTTTTT.

The chain carries TRBV19 and TRBJ1-1, with D uncertain. The CDR3 consists of 12 residues. The germline V gene has CDR1 LNHDA and CDR2 SQIVND (reference sequence). The V end lost 1 base, the J end lost 1 base, and 1 base lay between the germline ends. CDR3 sequence: CASSIGNTEAFF. CDR3 DNA: TGTGCCAGTAGTATAGGGAACACTGAAGCTTTCTTT.

The chain recombines TRBV9 with TRBJ2-5, with no clear D. The CDR3 totals 14 residues. Looked up from germline, CDR1 is SGDLS and CDR2 is YYNGEE. Between the trimmed V and J ends, which lost 3 bases and 4 bases, there was a span of 13 bases. CDR3: CASSDTLARETQYF. CDR3 DNA sequence: TGTGCCAGCAGCGATACTCTCGCCCGAGAGACCCAGTACTTC.